The next 16 T cell receptor beta chains were all read from a single sample in a study of OX40 agonist ivuxolimab in advanced cancers. Measured with immunoSEQ multiplex PCR; TCRdb has only the in-frame clones, and not every one. The profile shows about 21,000 clones, about 87% of them singletons. Sequencing used CD4+ or CD8+ T cells sorted from blood, obtained in a trial of the OX40 agonist ivuxolimab. These receptors originate from an adult with an advanced solid tumor such as melanoma, head and neck, liver or kidney cancer.

The V call is TRBV6-1, the J call TRBJ2-1; 10 positions match TRBD2. Per the germline V gene, CDR1 is MNHNS and CDR2 is SASEGT. V shed 0 bases and J 6 bases; nucleotides not matched to a gene: 2. This CDR3 region has 15 residues. The CDR3 bases are TGTGCCAGCAGTGAAGCGACTAGCGGGTCCAATGAGCAGTTCTTC. Translating it yields CASSEATSGSNEQFF.

The chain carries TRBV19 and TRBJ2-7; D is possibly TRBD2 (6 bases). This CDR3 is built from 14 residues. V gave up 3 bases and J gave up 7 bases, with 16 bases separating them. Germline CDR1 and CDR2: LNHDA and SQIVND (reference sequence). CDR3 nucleotide sequence: TGTGCCAGTAGTATCGCCGGCGGGGCACGGGAGCAGTACTTC. It codes for CASSIAGGAREQYF. The full variable domain, in which reference TRBV19 and TRBJ2-7 provide the parts outside the CDR3, is DGGITQSPKYLFRKEGQNVTLSCEQNLNHDAMYWYRQDPGQGLRLIYYSQIVNDFQKGDIAEGYSVSREKKESFPLTVTSAQKNPTAFYLCASSIAGGAREQYFGPGTRLTVT.

This chain links TRBV6-5 with TRBJ2-7; 9 bases map to TRBD2. The trim removed 6 bases at V and 3 bases at J, leaving 3 bases unmatched. CDR1 is MNHEY, CDR2 SVGAGI, per germline. The CDR3 covers 13 residues. The chain's CDR3 is CASRVSGGYEQYF. As DNA, the CDR3 is TGTGCCAGCAGAGTTAGCGGGGGCTACGAGCAGTACTTC.

This chain connects TRBV7-2 to TRBJ2-7; 10 positions agree with TRBD2. Germline values: CDR1 SGHTA, CDR2 FQGNSA. The length of the CDR3 is 15 residues. V lost 5 bases to trimming and J lost 2 bases; unmatched junction nucleotides: 6. The CDR3 DNA reads as TGTGCCAGCAGCCCGCGAAGCGGGGGGGCCTACGAGCAGTACTTC. It yields the protein CASSPRSGGAYEQYF.

V is TRBV6-5 and J is TRBJ2-1; no definite D call. The CDR3 loop spans 15 amino acids. The ends were cut back, 6 bases at V and 5 bases at J, with 17 bases in the middle. Germline assignment: CDR1 MNHEY and CDR2 SVGAGI. The CDR3 nucleotides read TGTGCCAGCAGCGTGTCGCTGGTAGTAGACAATGAGCAGTTCTTC. It encodes CASSVSLVVDNEQFF.

V is TRBV11-2 and J is TRBJ1-2, with D tentatively TRBD1 (6 bases). The V gene lost 3 bases and the J gene lost 2 bases, with 10 bases spanning the gap. Germline-derived CDR1 and CDR2 are SGHAT and FQNNGV. This CDR3 is built from 14 residues. CDR3 in amino acids: CASSFAGQNYGYTF. The CDR3 DNA reads as TGTGCCAGCAGCTTTGCTGGACAGAACTATGGCTACACCTTC.

This rearrangement joins TRBV30 to TRBJ2-7; D could derive from TRBD1 or TRBD2 (5 bases each). CDR3 length: 16 amino acids. Germline lookup yields CDR1 GTSNPN and CDR2 SVGIG (reference sequence). The ends were cut back, 1 base at V and 6 bases at J, with 22 bases in the middle. CDR3 sequence (DNA): TGTGCCTGGAGTGGAGTCCGGGGCCCCGGGGATCTCGAGCAGTACTTC. Amino acid sequence: CAWSGVRGPGDLEQYF.

This chain uses TRBV7-2 with TRBJ2-7, with a tentative D call TRBD1 (6 bases). This CDR3 is built from 14 residues. Germline V CDR1 and CDR2: SGHTA, FQGNSA. Trimming took 4 bases from V and 0 from J, leaving 10 bases between them. The CDR3 DNA reads TGTGCCAGCAGCTGGGGGCTTATCTCCTACGAGCAGTACTTC. Translation gives CASSWGLISYEQYF. Together with reference TRBV7-2 and TRBJ2-7, the CDR3 gives the full variable domain: GAGVSQSPSNKVTEKGKDVELRCDPISGHTALYWYRQSLGQGLEFLIYFQGNSAPDKSGLPSDRFSAERTGGSVSTLTIQRTQQEDSAVYLCASSWGLISYEQYFGPGTRLTVT.

The chain links TRBV11-1 to TRBJ2-1; TRBD1 matches at 7 bases. The germline V gene has CDR1 SGHAT and CDR2 FQDESV (reference sequence). The CDR3 contains 16 residues. Trimming cost V 1 base and J 6 bases; bases outside gene matches: 9. CDR3 in DNA: TGTGCCAGCAGCTTAGAGGCAGGGGGTTGGGGCAATGAGCAGTTCTTC. Translated, it gives CASSLEAGGWGNEQFF.

The chain employs TRBV12-5 and TRBJ2-1; a possible D gene is TRBD2 (5 bases). V was cut by 1 base and J by 3 bases, with 16 bases left in between. CDR1 and CDR2 (germline): LGHNT, FRNRAP. The CDR3 is 17 amino acids. As DNA, the CDR3 is TGTGCTAGTGGTTTGGCCCATGGTGCAGGACTCTACAATGAGCAGTTCTTC. Its protein is CASGLAHGAGLYNEQFF.

The V call is TRBV7-3, the J call TRBJ1-2; D might be TRBD1 (5 bases). This CDR3 is 15 amino acids long. V was pared by 5 bases and J by 4 bases, with 17 bases between. The germline V gene has CDR1 SGHTA and CDR2 FQGTGA. The CDR3 loop reads CASSPSGEVLYGYTF. The CDR3 DNA is TGTGCCAGCAGCCCCTCGGGGGAAGTCCTCTATGGCTACACCTTC.

A single count supports this clone. The gene calls are TRBV27 and TRBJ2-7; maybe TRBD1 (6 bases). Trimming cost V 1 base and J 3 bases, with 13 bases left between them. This CDR3 comprises 15 residues. Germline-derived CDR1 and CDR2 are MNHEY and SMNVEV (reference sequence). CDR3 bases: TGTGCCAGCAGTTTATTAAGGGGGACCAACTACGAGCAGTACTTC. It yields the protein CASSLLRGTNYEQYF.

This chain connects TRBV7-3 to TRBJ2-1; unclear D gene. V was trimmed by 1 base and J by 0 bases, leaving 16 bases between them. CDR3 length: 18 residues. Germline V gives CDR1 SGHTA, CDR2 FQGTGA. CDR3 nucleotide sequence: TGTGCCAGCAGCTTAAGGCCCCTTTTCCAAAGCTCCTACAATGAGCAGTTCTTC. Encoded protein: CASSLRPLFQSSYNEQFF.

The CDR3 loop reads CASSRRADSYEQYF. CDR3 DNA sequence: TGCGCCAGCAGCCGCCGCGCAGACTCCTACGAGCAGTACTTC. The V gene is TRBV4-1, the J gene TRBJ2-7, with D uncertain. This CDR3 is built from 14 residues. Germline V CDR1 and CDR2: MGHRA, YSYEKL. V was cut by 4 bases and J by 0 bases, with 10 bases left in between.

The chain combines TRBV6-1 with TRBJ2-3; 11 bases fit TRBD1. Germline CDR1 reads MNHNS; CDR2 reads SASEGT. The CDR3 has 16 residues. Trimming took 0 bases from V and 4 from J; bases not matched to a gene: 3. The CDR3 coding sequence is TGTGCCAGCAGTGAAGCGCCGGGACAGGGGGCAGATACGCAGTATTTT. Translating it yields CASSEAPGQGADTQYF.

This chain connects TRBV15 to TRBJ1-2; weak D call: TRBD1 (5 bases). CDR3 size: 15 residues. V dropped 6 bases and J dropped 7 bases, with 21 bases sitting between them. CDR1 is LNHNV and CDR2 is YYDKDF in the germline V gene (reference sequence). The chain's CDR3 is CATSPTKGWVFGYTF. CDR3 sequence (DNA): TGTGCCACCAGTCCGACCAAGGGGTGGGTTTTTGGCTACACCTTC.